These 29 T cell receptor beta chains came from one sample sequenced in a study of T cells in Graves' hyperthyroidism and ophthalmopathy. It was RNA transcripts that yielded the amplified TCR beta CDR3 regions. Primed by the HTBI set, a first-round RT-PCR was run on the TCR CDR3. TCRdb fed the multiplex PCR reads into MiXCR, producing one record per CDR3 protein. The sample has 750,000 to 950,000 distinct CDR3 sequences, more than 30% seen once; the top ten hold 7.5% to 9.5%. Sequenced input: blood. The receptors here all came from a young man with Graves' hyperthyroidism.

This clonotype was recorded at least ten times. The chain carries TRBV5-4 and TRBJ1-2; the match to TRBD1 covers 7 bases. The CDR3 loop spans 13 amino acids. Trimming cost V 6 bases and J 4 bases; bases outside gene matches: 6. CDR1 and CDR2 (germline): SGHNT, YYREEE (reference sequence). CDR3 coding DNA: TGTGCCAGCATCCAGGGGGACGGCTATGGCTACACCTTC. This gives the protein CASIQGDGYGYTF.

The chain is built from TRBV2 and TRBJ2-5; 7 bases align to TRBD1. CDR3 length: 17 residues. Trimming took 2 bases from V and 4 from J; bases not matched to a gene: 13. CDR1 and CDR2 from the germline V gene are SNHLY and FYNNEI. CDR3 bases: TGTGCCAGCAGTGAATGGGGTCCTCAGGGGGAGAGAGAGACCCAGTACTTC. Translated: CASSEWGPQGERETQYF.

With regard to this clonotype: A read error may account for a junction end that differs from germline. The chain is built from TRBV15 and TRBJ2-6; 10 nucleotides line up with TRBD1. Germline assignment: CDR1 LNHNV and CDR2 YYDKDF (reference sequence). This CDR3 region has 14 residues. The CDR3 sequence: CATSRDRTGGTEAF. CDR3 sequence (DNA): TGTGCCACCAGCAGAGATCGGACAGGGGGGACTGAAGCTTTC.

This clonotype was recorded a few times. The chain links TRBV2 to TRBJ1-5, with D possibly matching TRBD1 (6 bases). Germline CDR1 reads SNHLY; CDR2 reads FYNNEI. This CDR3 is built from 16 residues. Trimming removed 5 bases at V and 0 bases at J, with 14 bases between. DNA for the CDR3: TGTGCCAGCAGTAAGGGGGGGTGGTATAGCAATCAGCCCCAGCATTTT. It translates to CASSKGGWYSNQPQHF.

In the case of this clonotype: This may come from a read error, since a much larger clone is one base off. J is TRBJ2-2 and V is TRBV15; D unresolved. V dropped 0 bases and J dropped 7 bases, with 9 bases sitting between them. Germline values: CDR1 LNHNV, CDR2 YYDKDF (reference sequence). The CDR3 runs 14 residues. As DNA, the CDR3 is TGTGCCACCAGCAGAGATTTGGCTGGCGGGGAGCTGTTTTTT. It yields the protein CATSRDLAGGELFF.

This clonotype was counted ten times or more. The chain has TRBV15 and TRBJ2-3; no reliable D call. Germline V CDR1 and CDR2: LNHNV, YYDKDF (reference sequence). V lost 0 bases to trimming and J lost 5 bases, with 9 bases between them. The CDR3 runs to 14 residues. The CDR3 region has the DNA TGTGCCACCAGCAGAGATTTGGGTGGAGATACGCAGTATTTT. This translates into CATSRDLGGDTQYF.

The V call is TRBV14, the J call TRBJ2-5; D perhaps matches TRBD2 (5 bases). Trimming removed 3 bases from V and 2 bases from J, with 13 bases in between. Germline V gene sequence: CDR1 SGHDN, CDR2 FVKESK. This CDR3 has 15 residues. The CDR3 spells CASSQNRGWQETQYF. CDR3 bases: TGTGCCAGCAGCCAGAACCGGGGATGGCAAGAGACCCAGTACTTC.

The chain employs TRBV12-3 or TRBV12-4 and TRBJ1-3; D gene uncertain. Trimming took 5 bases from V and 0 from J, leaving 17 bases between them. The CDR3 has 17 residues. CDR3 nucleotide sequence: TGTGCCAGCAGTCCGGACGGGCCCTCCCGCTCTGGAAACACCATATATTTT. This codes for CASSPDGPSRSGNTIYF.

This clonotype has a handful of counts. This chain connects TRBV5-1 to TRBJ1-5; 8 bases are shared with TRBD1. This CDR3 contains 15 residues. V dropped 9 bases and J dropped 3; count of bases not matched to a gene: 11. Per germline, CDR1 SGHRS and CDR2 YFSETQ. CDR3 DNA: TGCGCCACCGTAATACAGGGGGAGGACAATCAGCCCCAGCATTTT. This codes for CATVIQGEDNQPQHF.

In the case of this clonotype: A single base separates this from a much larger clone, so it may be a read error. Since no conserved phenylalanine or tryptophan closes the CDR3, a read error is the likely cause. The rearrangement links TRBV10-3 to TRBJ2-7; 7 nucleotides line up with TRBD1. V lost 10 bases, J lost 6 bases, and 6 bases stayed unmatched. The CDR3 totals 11 residues. CDR1 and CDR2 (germline): ENHRY, SYGVKD. The CDR3 DNA sequence: TGTGCCACGACTACAGGGGCCGAGCAGTACCTC. The encoded protein is CATTTGAEQYL.

This sequence joins TRBV6-5 and TRBJ2-2; perhaps TRBD1 as D (6 bases). V was pared by 4 bases and J by 2 bases, with 11 bases between. The CDR3 is made up of 15 amino acids. Germline V gene data show CDR1 as MNHEY and CDR2 as SVGAGI. This chain's CDR3 is CASSSGGHNTGELFF. CDR3 nucleotide sequence: TGTGCCAGCAGTTCTGGGGGACACAACACCGGGGAGCTGTTTTTT.

The CDR3 protein is CASSVEDLGAIYF. The CDR3 DNA reads as TGTGCCAGCAGCGTTGAAGACCTGGGCGCCATATATTTT. The chain uses TRBV9 and TRBJ1-3; no definite D call. Trimming took 2 bases from V and 11 from J, leaving 14 bases between them. This CDR3 spans 13 amino acids. Germline lookup yields CDR1 SGDLS and CDR2 YYNGEE. The full variable domain, completed using reference TRBV9 and TRBJ1-3, is DSGVTQTPKHLITATGQRVTLRCSPRSGDLSVYWYQQSLDQGLQFLIQYYNGEERAKGNILERFSAQQFPDLHSELNLSSLELGDSALYFCASSVEDLGAIYFGEGSWLTVV.

The sample holds a few counts of this clonotype. V usage is TRBV12-3 or TRBV12-4 and J usage is TRBJ2-5, with no clear D. The V end was cut by 2 bases, the J end by 3 bases, with 10 bases between. The CDR3 is 14 amino acids. CDR3 amino acids: CASSLSGREETQYF. The CDR3 DNA sequence: TGTGCCAGCAGTTTATCGGGTCGAGAAGAGACCCAGTACTTC.

This chain links TRBV15 with TRBJ2-5, with TRBD1 as a possible D gene (6 bases). Germline V CDR1 and CDR2: LNHNV, YYDKDF (reference sequence). The CDR3 loop spans 15 amino acids. Trimming stripped 2 bases from V and 9 bases from J, with 19 bases between. The CDR3 is CATSRSRGSNQPQYF. The CDR3 DNA is TGTGCCACCAGCAGATCCAGGGGAAGCAATCAGCCCCAGTACTTC.

The V and J genes are TRBV25-1 and TRBJ1-2; 8 bases fit TRBD1. The V segment lost 4 bases and the J segment 10 bases; nucleotides outside the gene matches: 17. CDR1 and CDR2 from the germline V gene are MGHDK and SYGVNS. The CDR3 contains 16 residues. CDR3 bases: TGTGCCAGCAGTGCTAGAGGATGGGCAGGGGGCGCATACTACACCTTC. This codes for CASSARGWAGGAYYTF.

This clonotype was seen only a few times. The chain combines TRBV2 with TRBJ1-1, with no clear D. CDR1 SNHLY and CDR2 FYNNEI come from the germline V gene. This CDR3 spans 15 amino acids. With 5 bases removed from V and 5 bases from J, the gap between germline ends came to 18 bases. CDR3 nucleotides: TGTGCCAGCAGTTACTCGGGTAGCGACGGGACTGAAGCTTTCTTT. Its translation is CASSYSGSDGTEAFF. Together with reference TRBV2 and TRBJ1-1, the CDR3 gives the full variable domain: EPEVTQTPSHQVTQMGQEVILRCVPISNHLYFYWYRQILGQKVEFLVSFYNNEISEKSEIFDDQFSVERPDGSNFTLKIRSTKLEDSAMYFCASSYSGSDGTEAFFGQGTRLTVV.

A few counts support this clonotype. This clone may be a read error of a much larger clone one base away. The chain recombines TRBV7-2 with TRBJ1-3, with D tentatively TRBD1 (5 bases). The CDR3 extends over 14 amino acids. Trimming took off 3 bases at V and 2 bases at J, with 8 bases between the two ends. In germline, CDR1 is SGHTA, CDR2 FQGNSA. CDR3 region: CASSFSGPGNTIYF. The CDR3, as DNA: TGTGCCAGCAGCTTTTCAGGGCCTGGAAACACCATATATTTT.

This clonotype was found a few times. The chain recombines TRBV7-9 with TRBJ2-5, with a weak D call TRBD2 (6 bases). The CDR3 consists of 15 residues. Trimming took off 5 bases at V and 2 bases at J, with 15 bases between the two ends. Germline V gene lookup returns CDR1 SEHNR and CDR2 FQNEAQ (reference sequence). The CDR3 reads CASSPEDGGQETQYF. CDR3 sequence (DNA): TGTGCCAGCAGCCCAGAGGACGGGGGACAAGAGACCCAGTACTTC. The full variable domain, completed using reference TRBV7-9 and TRBJ2-5, is DTGVSQNPRHKITKRGQNVTFRCDPISEHNRLYWYRQTLGQGPEFLTYFQNEAQLEKSRLLSDRFSAERPKGSFSTLEIQRTEQGDSAMYLCASSPEDGGQETQYFGPGTRLLVL.

This clonotype was seen a handful of times. V gene TRBV2 combines with J gene TRBJ2-7; 7 bases are a match to TRBD2. This CDR3 spans 15 amino acids. The trim removed 6 bases at V and 7 bases at J, leaving 15 bases unmatched. Germline V CDR1 and CDR2: SNHLY, FYNNEI. The CDR3 coding sequence is TGTGCCAGCAGCCAAGAAGGGGCGGGAGTGAAGGAGCAGTACTTC. Protein sequence: CASSQEGAGVKEQYF.

This chain links TRBV15 with TRBJ2-7; D uncertain. The J call is in doubt because the DNA end fits TRBJ2-1 better. The CDR3 totals 14 residues. Germline V gene data show CDR1 as LNHNV and CDR2 as YYDKDF (reference sequence). CDR3 nucleotides: TGTGCCACCAGCAGGGACCCCGCCTACAATGAGCAGTTCTTC. It is translated as CATSRDPAYNEQFF.

A single count supports this clonotype. This chain joins TRBV29-1 and TRBJ2-5; the match to TRBD1 covers 7 bases. The CDR3 loop spans 14 amino acids. V gave up 3 bases and J gave up 5 bases; unmatched junction bases: 9. The germline CDR1 and CDR2 sequences are SQVTM and ANQGSEA. The CDR3 nucleotides are TGCAGCGTTGAGACCGGGACAGAGGCGGAGACCCAGTACTTC. Translated, it gives CSVETGTEAETQYF.

The chain combines TRBV24-1 with TRBJ2-1; D is undetermined. The V and J ends lost 10 bases and 0 bases respectively, with 12 bases between them. From germline, CDR1 is KGHDR and CDR2 SFDVKD. The CDR3 spans 14 residues. As DNA, the CDR3 is TGTGCCACGGGCCTTAGGAGCTCCTACAATGAGCAGTTCTTC. It yields the protein CATGLRSSYNEQFF.

The genes are TRBV29-1 and TRBJ1-2, with 10 bases fitting TRBD1. With 6 bases clipped from V and 4 bases from J, the junction kept 11 bases outside the gene matches. The CDR3 contains 15 residues. Germline V gene sequence: CDR1 SQVTM, CDR2 ANQGSEA. The CDR3: CSVGFGTGVVYGYTF. CDR3 nucleotide sequence: TGCAGCGTAGGCTTCGGGACAGGGGTAGTCTATGGCTACACCTTC.

V gene TRBV19 combines with J gene TRBJ2-7; D remains ambiguous. V was cut by 7 bases and J by 3 bases, with 10 bases left in between. CDR1 LNHDA and CDR2 SQIVND come from the germline V gene (reference sequence). CDR3 length equals 12 residues. The CDR3 sequence is CASKVKYYEQYF. DNA for the CDR3: TGTGCCAGTAAGGTTAAGTACTACGAGCAGTACTTC.

This clonotype showed up many times. This rearrangement joins TRBV7-6 to TRBJ2-5, with 8 bases aligning to TRBD2. The trim removed 4 bases at V and 2 bases at J, leaving 3 bases unmatched. There are 14 residues in the CDR3. Per the germline V gene, CDR1 is SGHVS and CDR2 is FNYEAQ. The CDR3 is CASSYGGGQETQYF. The CDR3 DNA is TGTGCCAGCAGCTACGGGGGGGGACAAGAGACCCAGTACTTC.

This clonotype was recorded a few times. The chain is built from TRBV7-8 and TRBJ1-5, with D possibly being TRBD1 (5 bases). The CDR3 loop spans 13 amino acids. CDR1 is SGHVS and CDR2 is FQNEAQ in the germline V gene. With 11 bases removed from V and 1 base from J, the gap between germline ends came to 12 bases. CDR3 residues: CALGRGSNQPQHF. CDR3 DNA sequence: TGTGCCCTGGGACGTGGGAGCAATCAGCCCCAGCATTTT.

In this sample, this clonotype turned up a few times. The gene calls are TRBV7-9 and TRBJ2-2; D may be TRBD1 or TRBD2 (6 bases each). This CDR3 is 15 amino acids long. Trimming shortened V by 5 bases and J by 3 bases, and 13 bases separated the two germline ends. Germline V CDR1 and CDR2: SEHNR, FQNEAQ (reference sequence). This CDR3 reads CASSAGPGDTGELFF. The DNA for the CDR3 is TGTGCCAGCAGCGCGGGACCAGGGGACACCGGGGAGCTGTTTTTT.

V gene TRBV20-1 combines with J gene TRBJ1-1; no definite D call. Germline V gives CDR1 DFQATT, CDR2 SNEGSKA (reference sequence). The CDR3 runs 11 residues. This CDR3 reads CSTGSHTEAFF. DNA for the CDR3: TGCAGCACTGGGAGCCACACTGAAGCTTTCTTT.

The rearrangement joins TRBV10-3 to TRBJ1-2; 7 positions match TRBD1. The J segment lost 4 bases and the V segment lost 10 bases, leaving 12 bases of the junction unmatched. This CDR3 contains 14 residues. Germline V gene lookup returns CDR1 ENHRY and CDR2 SYGVKD. In DNA form, the CDR3 reads TGTGCCACCTCTAGACAGGGTAGTACCTATGGCTACACCTTC. This codes for CATSRQGSTYGYTF.